This TCR beta chain was captured by sequencing in a study of blood T cell repertoires in COVID-19 (dated by TCRdb to 2020 to 2021). Study-level background: Samples from collaborators originated in the United States, Italy and Spain and spanned both the acute and convalescent phases of COVID-19. The prospective study material was composed of cDNA or gDNA derived from T cells, B-cell-depleted T cells, or PBMCs. The dataset comprised deeply sampled blood TCRbeta repertoires from subjects exposed to, actively infected with, or recovered from COVID-19. The repertoires were released in a freely available public database meant as a resource for research on the immune response to SARS-CoV-2. Samples came from the ongoing ImmuneRACE study (first 160 participants) plus 1,254 subjects from 6 global collaborators. The sample metadata nearly always contained a de-identified subject ID, COVID-19 status, age in years and sex. Where available, HLA class I and class II types were taken from metadata supplied by the sample provider and were not determined by assay-based typing.

Notes on this clone: This receptor's antigen is unknown. No much larger clone is present one base from it, and per-base qualities are unavailable.

Here is what the overall study found, with its caveats: Clinical and demographic metadata were provided uncurated, with the amount varying by source and participant.

Participants in the prospective study were enrolled through a virtual design, were aged about 18 to 100 years, and lived in under 25 United States geographic areas. In the prospective study, participants were assigned to cohorts based on the clinical history participants reported in a screening survey and a study questionnaire. Each participant in the prospective study had whole blood, serum and a nasopharyngeal or oropharyngeal swab collected by mobile phlebotomists. Additional blood draws and questionnaires over an approximately two-month period could optionally be provided by prospective study participants. Blood samples from the prospective study were shipped frozen or at room temperature prior to DNA extraction. CDR3 length: 13 amino acids, cysteine to phenylalanine. Only the CDR3 DNA is retained, 39 bases long and in frame from the first base. Between the V and J ends, shortened by 2 bases and 7 bases respectively, the junction contains 8 bases.

The immunoSEQ Assay, a bias-controlled multiplex PCR, was used to amplify TCRbeta CDR3 regions from genomic DNA. Turning to the authors' computational methods: Within the assay, amplification of reference gene primers was used to estimate how many nucleated cells each sample contained. To quantify the absolute abundance of each unique TCRbeta CDR3 rearrangement, sequence reads were collapsed and filtered. For each sample, productive Simpson clonality was calculated as the square root of Simpson's diversity index over productive rearrangements. Held by TCRdb, this immuneACCESS table contains in-frame sequences only and omits some clones. Under half of the omission traces to an unresolved V gene where checked; the cause of the rest is unknown. V, J and clone size derive from that table, while D and trimming were established from the DNA sequence. The sample table shows around 450,000 clones, and 70% to 90% are seen once. Approximately 2% of the sample rests with the top ten.

This TCR was sampled from a woman between 18 and 29 years old with acute COVID-19. The rearrangement combines TRBV12-3 or TRBV12-4 with TRBJ1-4; the D gene cannot be named for sure. Sequenced: PBMCs or T cells enriched from blood (not recorded which). The nucleotide sequence is given as TGTGCCAGCAGTTTAAGGGAGGGTGAAAAACTGTTTTTT. This gives the protein CASSLREGEKLFF.